This T cell receptor (beta chain) was sequenced in a study of blood T cells in healthy people across ages. Germline assignment: CDR1 SGDLS and CDR2 YYNGEE. The germline V and J ends were trimmed by 2 bases and 6 bases, with 12 bases remaining between them. CDR3 length: 13 residues. Overall study findings and caveats: Diversity was estimated from one million T cells, and these estimates were considered underestimates. Older individuals had lower TCR beta diversity per million T cells (the decline was roughly linear).

As for this clonotype: Its antigen is as yet unknown.

Combining a sample-barcoded 5' primer with a J-beta primer mix, a second PCR ran for 7 to 11 cycles. TCRdb passed the 5' RACE reads through MiXCR, listing each CDR3 protein once. The sample shows over a million distinct CDR3 sequences, under 45% of them seen only once. Specimen: blood. This chain joins TRBV9 and TRBJ2-7; D call uncertain. The receptor comes from a woman aged 60-75 years in good health. The CDR3 sequence: CASSVDYSREQYF. DNA for the CDR3: TGTGCCAGCAGCGTTGATTACAGTCGCGAGCAGTACTTC.